Listed here are 21 T cell receptor beta chains from one sample, sequenced in a study of shared T cell receptors in the human thymus (TCRdb year 2021). The library was obtained by the immunoSEQ multiplex PCR assay. Imported from immuneACCESS, the table was reduced by TCRdb to in-frame sequences with V and J called. These copies leave out some clones; in studies compared against another copy, an unresolved V gene accounts for under half, and the cause of the remainder is not known. The sample contains roughly 500,000 clones, roughly 74% of them found a single time. Around 0.012% of the sample lies in the top ten. Another study also made use of these data, one on human thymus T cells.

The sequenced sample was thymocytes. These receptors originate from a boy under two years old with a congenital heart defect. Donor details come from another sample of the same person, matched by shared clones.

The genes are TRBV29-1 and TRBJ2-7; 9 nucleotides align to TRBD1. Trimming removed 6 bases from V and 2 bases from J; junction bases left unmatched: 8. This CDR3 is built from 14 residues. Looked up from germline, CDR1 is SQVTM and CDR2 is ANQGSEA. The CDR3 reads CSVLGQGPTYEQYF. The CDR3 DNA reads as TGCAGCGTCCTCGGACAGGGGCCAACCTACGAGCAGTACTTC.

This clone has only one observation. J is TRBJ2-3 and V is TRBV6-5; 8 nucleotides agree with TRBD2. The CDR3 has 13 residues. Per the germline V gene, CDR1 is MNHEY and CDR2 is SVGAGI. The J segment lost 2 bases and the V segment lost 7 bases, leaving 2 bases of the junction unmatched. CDR3 nucleotides: TGTGCCAGCAATAGCGGGACCACAGATACGCAGTATTTT. Its translation is CASNSGTTDTQYF.

The rearrangement uses TRBV4-2 and TRBJ1-4; tentatively, D is TRBD1 (5 bases). Germline V gene sequence: CDR1 LGHNA, CDR2 YNFKEQ. Deletions cut 3 bases from V and 10 bases from J, with 12 bases between. The CDR3 covers 13 residues. The CDR3 region has the DNA TGTGCCAGCAGCCAGAAGGTGCAGGGAAAACTGTTTTTT. Encoded protein: CASSQKVQGKLFF.

The V and J genes are TRBV27 and TRBJ2-7; D not certain. The germline V and J ends were trimmed by 5 bases and 3 bases, with 20 bases remaining between them. The CDR3 is 16 residues long. Germline V CDR1 and CDR2: MNHEY, SMNVEV (reference sequence). CDR3 nucleotides: TGTGCCAGCAGTCTCTGTTCTCCTCCCCCCTACTACGAGCAGTACTTC. Translation: CASSLCSPPPYYEQYF.

The chain joins TRBV28 to TRBJ2-7; TRBD2 agrees at 12 bases. V was pared by 6 bases and J by 6 bases, with 24 bases of the junction left unmatched. Germline CDR1 MDHEN, CDR2 SYDVKM. The CDR3 extends over 20 amino acids. CDR3 DNA: TGTGCCAGCAGACGACCGGCCGGACTAGCGGGATGGGTTCTCTCTGGCGAGCAGTACTTC. Protein product: CASRRPAGLAGWVLSGEQYF.

This clone has just a few counts. The V call is TRBV4-1, the J call TRBJ2-7; 9 bases align to TRBD1. Per germline, CDR1 MGHRA and CDR2 YSYEKL. The CDR3 has 16 residues. The ends lost 2 bases at V and 3 bases at J; junction bases unmatched: 8. The CDR3 DNA follows: TGCGCCAGCAGCCAAAGGATCCGGGACAGGGACTACGAGCAGTACTTC. Amino acids: CASSQRIRDRDYEQYF.

The chain links TRBV5-1 to TRBJ2-3; D possibly corresponds to TRBD1 (6 bases). Germline CDR1 SGHRS, CDR2 YFSETQ. V lost 2 bases, J lost 0 bases, and 10 bases lay in between. This CDR3 has 15 amino acids. DNA for the CDR3: TGCGCCAGCAGCTTCGGGCAGGGGAGCACAGATACGCAGTATTTT. It codes for CASSFGQGSTDTQYF.

This clone has just a few counts. The J gene is TRBJ2-7, the V gene TRBV6-4, with 11 bases identical to TRBD1. This CDR3 comprises 15 residues. V lost 2 bases to trimming and J lost 0 bases; unmatched junction nucleotides: 0. CDR1 and CDR2 from the germline V gene are MRHNA and SNTAGT. The CDR3 bases are TGTGCCAGCAGTGACGGGACAGGGGGCTCCTACGAGCAGTACTTC. Its protein product is CASSDGTGGSYEQYF.

In this sample, this clone turned up a few times. The rearrangement joins TRBV6-5 to TRBJ2-1, with D hard to call. The CDR3 runs to 14 residues. Germline CDR1 and CDR2: MNHEY and SVGAGI. With 0 bases removed from V and 6 bases from J, the gap between germline ends came to 9 bases. CDR3 protein: CASSYSRWRNEQFF. Written as DNA, the CDR3 is TGTGCCAGCAGTTACTCGCGGTGGCGCAATGAGCAGTTCTTC.

The chain recombines TRBV5-1 with TRBJ1-4, with 7 bases matching TRBD1. V lost 3 bases to trimming and J lost 0 bases; unmatched junction nucleotides: 8. Germline V CDR1 and CDR2: SGHRS, YFSETQ. CDR3 length equals 17 residues. The CDR3 DNA sequence: TGCGCCAGCAGCTCCAGGACAGGCTTTGCAACTAATGAAAAACTGTTTTTT. Translation gives CASSSRTGFATNEKLFF.

The chain employs TRBV9 and TRBJ2-1; a possible D gene is TRBD1 (5 bases). Germline V gives CDR1 SGDLS, CDR2 YYNGEE. Trimming took off 3 bases at V and 5 bases at J, with 9 bases between the two ends. This CDR3 spans 13 amino acids. For the CDR3, the DNA is TGTGCCAGCAGCGGGACAACCCACAATGAGCAGTTCTTC. Translation: CASSGTTHNEQFF.

This chain links TRBV14 with TRBJ1-3, with D possibly TRBD1 on 5 matching bases. CDR1 and CDR2 from the germline V gene are SGHDN and FVKESK. The CDR3 sequence is 17 residues long. The V and J ends lost 0 bases and 1 base respectively, with 13 bases between them. CDR3 in amino acids: CASSQDPTELSGNTIYF. CDR3 DNA: TGTGCCAGCAGCCAAGATCCGACAGAGCTATCTGGAAACACCATATATTTT.

This clone was seen a handful of times. V usage is TRBV6-5 and J usage is TRBJ2-1; D gene ambiguous. This CDR3 contains 13 residues. Trimming shortened V by 4 bases and J by 7 bases, and 11 bases separated the two germline ends. Germline V gene sequence: CDR1 MNHEY, CDR2 SVGAGI. CDR3 amino acids: CASSSPSSNEQFF. In DNA, the CDR3 is TGTGCCAGCAGTTCCCCTTCTAGTAATGAGCAGTTCTTC.

This clone appeared a single time. The V and J genes are TRBV30 and TRBJ1-2; TRBD1 aligns across 9 bases. The CDR3 is made up of 20 amino acids. Germline trimming cut 0 bases from V and 7 bases from J; bases unmatched to any gene: 24. Germline V lookup: CDR1 GTSNPN, CDR2 SVGIG (reference sequence). CDR3 region: CAWSVPLSYPMGQGGGGYTF. CDR3 nucleotides: TGTGCCTGGAGTGTACCCCTGTCCTATCCCATGGGACAGGGTGGGGGTGGCTACACCTTC.

V and J are TRBV4-3 and TRBJ2-1; TRBD2 agrees at 12 bases. Germline CDR1 and CDR2: LGHNA and YSLEER. The V and J ends lost 1 base and 7 bases, in that order; junction bases with no gene match: 8. The CDR3 sequence is 17 residues long. The CDR3 coding sequence is TGCGCCAGCAGCCAAGGGGCTAGCGGGAGGGTGGTAAATGAGCAGTTCTTC. It translates to CASSQGASGRVVNEQFF.

The chain carries TRBV25-1 and TRBJ2-1; TRBD2 is a possible D gene (5 bases). CDR1 MGHDK and CDR2 SYGVNS come from the germline V gene. CDR3 length: 18 residues. V was clipped by 4 bases and J by 3 bases, with 22 bases between them. CDR3 in DNA: TGTGCCAGCAGTGCGCTGTGCCTAGAGCGGAATAACTACAATGAGCAGTTCTTC. Its protein is CASSALCLERNNYNEQFF.

This chain uses TRBV7-8 with TRBJ2-1; TRBD2 matches at 7 bases. CDR1 is SGHVS, CDR2 FQNEAQ, per germline. Trimming at V came to 4 bases and at J to 5 bases, leaving 2 bases not matched to a gene. The CDR3 has 13 residues. CDR3 sequence reads: CASSYAGDNEQFF. The CDR3 DNA follows: TGTGCCAGCAGCTACGCGGGGGACAATGAGCAGTTCTTC.

CDR3 region: CASSEVGLAEQETQYF. The CDR3 DNA is TGTGCCAGCAGTGAAGTGGGACTAGCGGAGCAAGAGACCCAGTACTTC. V gene TRBV6-1 combines with J gene TRBJ2-5; 11 bases agree with TRBD2. J gave up 2 bases and V 1 base, and 3 bases lay outside the gene matches. The CDR3 spans 16 residues. CDR1 and CDR2 (germline): MNHNS, SASEGT.

V usage is TRBV4-3 and J usage is TRBJ2-3; D ambiguous. Germline V gene data show CDR1 as LGHNA and CDR2 as YSLEER. CDR3 length equals 14 residues. V shed 1 base and J shed 2 bases, with 7 bases lying between them. The CDR3 nucleotides read TGCGCCAGCAGCCAAGTGTTAGCCACAGATACGCAGTATTTT. As protein: CASSQVLATDTQYF.

This chain links TRBV4-1 with TRBJ2-7; D is perhaps TRBD2 (6 bases). V gave up 4 bases and J gave up 2 bases, with 12 bases separating them. CDR3 length: 14 amino acids. CDR1 and CDR2 from the germline V gene are MGHRA and YSYEKL. The CDR3, as DNA: TGCGCCAGCAGCCGGGGGGACCAACCCTACGAGCAGTACTTC. Its translation: CASSRGDQPYEQYF.

The chain has TRBV14 and TRBJ2-3; the D gene is possibly TRBD1 (7 bases). This CDR3 is 15 amino acids long. Per the germline V gene, CDR1 is SGHDN and CDR2 is FVKESK. V was pared by 1 base and J by 3 bases, with 11 bases between. As DNA, the CDR3 is TGTGCCAGCAGCCAAGTCAGGGGGAGGACAGATACGCAGTATTTT. It encodes CASSQVRGRTDTQYF.